This T cell receptor (beta chain) was observed in a study of blood T cell repertoires in COVID-19. Original methodology: Quantification of nucleated cells was approximated via reference gene primer amplification. Assay: immunoSEQ multiplex PCR; the TCRdb copy retains only in-frame clones and omits some. For V, J and clone size, that table is used; D and trimming come from the DNA. The profile shows fewer than 150,000 clones, about 87% of them singletons. The CDR3 sequence is 16 residues long. The V gene's germline CDR1 is SGDLS and CDR2 YYNGEE. The V and J ends lost 2 bases and 0 bases respectively, with 12 bases between them. The age range of participants was about 18 to 100 years, with residence in about two dozen US areas.

The chain employs TRBV9 and TRBJ2-1; D is unresolved. The origin of this receptor is a man between 50 and 59 years old in a cohort exposed to, infected with or recovered from COVID-19 (not recorded which). The source material was PBMCs or T cells enriched from blood (not recorded which). Here the CDR3 DNA reads TGTGCCAGCAGCGTCCGGAGAGAGGACTCCTACAATGAGCAGTTCTTC. Translation: CASSVRREDSYNEQFF.